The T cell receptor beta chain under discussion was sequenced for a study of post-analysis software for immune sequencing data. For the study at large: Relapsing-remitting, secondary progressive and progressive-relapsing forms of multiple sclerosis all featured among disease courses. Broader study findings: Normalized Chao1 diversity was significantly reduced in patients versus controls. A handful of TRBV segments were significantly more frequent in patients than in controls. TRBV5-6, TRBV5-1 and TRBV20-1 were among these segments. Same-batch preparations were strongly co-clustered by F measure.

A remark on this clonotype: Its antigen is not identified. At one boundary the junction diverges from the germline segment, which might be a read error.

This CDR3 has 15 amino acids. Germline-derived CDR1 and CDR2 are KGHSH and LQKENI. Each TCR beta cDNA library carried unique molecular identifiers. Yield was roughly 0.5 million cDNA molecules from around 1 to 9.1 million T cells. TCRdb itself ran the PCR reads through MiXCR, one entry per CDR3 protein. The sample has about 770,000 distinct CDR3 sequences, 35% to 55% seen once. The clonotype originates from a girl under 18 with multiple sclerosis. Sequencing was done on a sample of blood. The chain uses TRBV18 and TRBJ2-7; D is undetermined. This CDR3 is CASSPAPGGTYEQYF. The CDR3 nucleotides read TGTGCCAGTTCACCAGCCCCCGGCGGTACCTACGAGCAGTACTTC.